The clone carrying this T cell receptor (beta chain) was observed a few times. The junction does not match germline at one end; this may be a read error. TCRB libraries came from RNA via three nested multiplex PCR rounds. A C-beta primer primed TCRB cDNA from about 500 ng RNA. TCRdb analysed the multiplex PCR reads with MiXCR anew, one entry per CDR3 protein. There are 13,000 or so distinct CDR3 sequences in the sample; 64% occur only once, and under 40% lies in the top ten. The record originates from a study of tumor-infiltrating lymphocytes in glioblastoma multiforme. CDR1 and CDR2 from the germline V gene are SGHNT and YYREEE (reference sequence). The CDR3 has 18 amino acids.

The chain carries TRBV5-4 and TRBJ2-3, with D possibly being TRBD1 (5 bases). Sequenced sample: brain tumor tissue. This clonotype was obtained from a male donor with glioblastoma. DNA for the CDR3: TGTGCTAGCAGCTTACCCACAGGCCGTCGAGGACGCACAGATACGCAGTATTTT. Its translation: CASSLPTGRRGRTDTQYF.